This T cell receptor beta chain was captured in a study of blood T cell repertoires in COVID-19. Overall study: Italy, Spain and the United States were the sources of the convalescent and acute COVID-19 samples. PBMCs, B-cell-depleted T cells, or T cells provided the cDNA or gDNA that made up the material.

Germline CDR1 MNHNS, CDR2 SASEGT. This CDR3 has 15 amino acids. The V gene end was trimmed by 2 bases and the J gene end by 7 bases; junction bases not matched to a gene: 3. Per the study methods: Estimated nucleated cell counts came from reference gene primer amplification. Using immunoSEQ multiplex PCR, the repertoire was profiled, and TCRdb retains in-frame clones only, with some absent. The D gene and trimming were derived from the DNA, and the V and J assignments and clone size from that table. The sample lists some 180,000 clones, around 80% occurring once. This clonotype was sampled from a woman older than 75 with active or convalescent COVID-19. The chain combines TRBV6-1 with TRBJ1-6, with 9 bases that match TRBD1. The sequencing sample was made of peripheral blood. CDR3 region: CASSEPDRGNSPLHF. CDR3 DNA: TGTGCCAGCAGTGAACCGGACAGGGGAAATTCACCCCTCCACTTT.